The 27 T cell receptor beta chains in this list originate from one sample, sequenced in a study of shared clonotypes between healthy human individuals. Some clones are missing from TCRdb's copy, which holds only in-frame ones; the method was immunoSEQ multiplex PCR. The sample holds millions of clones, roughly 96% seen once. Material: naive CD4+ T cells sorted from blood. The subset is: CD45RA+ positively selected. The source is a man younger than 30 in good health.

This CDR3 is CASSSLISGSEGKLAKNIQYF. CDR3 coding DNA: TGCGCCAGCAGCTCATTAATTAGCGGGAGTGAGGGGAAGCTAGCCAAAAACATTCAGTACTTC. V is TRBV5-1 and J is TRBJ2-4, with 9 nucleotides matching TRBD2. The CDR3 contains 21 residues. The germline V gene encodes CDR1 SGHRS and CDR2 YFSETQ. V gave up 3 bases and J gave up 0 bases; unmatched junction bases: 19. Full variable domain (remainder filled in from reference TRBV5-1 and TRBJ2-4): KAGVTQTPRYLIKTRGQQVTLSCSPISGHRSVSWYQQTPGQGLQFLFEYFSETQRNKGNFPGRFSGRQFSNSRSEMNVSTLELGDSALYLCASSSLISGSEGKLAKNIQYFGAGTRLSVL.

On this clone itself: The junction departs from the called germline gene at one end, perhaps through a read error. The chain carries TRBV7-7 and TRBJ2-5; tentatively, D is TRBD1 (8 bases). Germline CDR1 is SSHAT and CDR2 is FNYEAQ (reference sequence). This CDR3 contains 16 residues. This CDR3 reads CASSLITGGGIETQYF. CDR3 nucleotide sequence: TGTGCTAGCAGCTTAATCACAGGGGGGGGCATCGAGACCCAGTACTTC.

V gene TRBV10-3 combines with J gene TRBJ2-3, with D tentatively TRBD2 (6 bases). Germline lookup yields CDR1 ENHRY and CDR2 SYGVKD. V was trimmed by 6 bases and J by 6 bases, leaving 19 bases between them. There are 15 residues in the CDR3. The CDR3 sequence: CAISQTRPTADTQYF. The CDR3 coding sequence is TGTGCCATCAGCCAGACTAGACCTACCGCGGATACGCAGTATTTT.

V and J are TRBV7-2 and TRBJ2-7; no firm D call. Germline-derived CDR1 and CDR2 are SGHTA and FQGNSA. The CDR3 has 13 residues. V dropped 2 bases and J dropped 3 bases, with 8 bases sitting between them. The CDR3 loop reads CASSLPVRYEQYF. CDR3 nucleotide sequence: TGTGCCAGCAGCTTACCAGTTCGCTACGAGCAGTACTTC.

The rearrangement uses TRBV18 and TRBJ1-1; tentatively, D is TRBD1 (5 bases). Trimming stripped 3 bases from V and 2 bases from J, with 16 bases between. There are 16 residues in the CDR3. Germline loops: CDR1 KGHSH, CDR2 LQKENI. CDR3 protein: CASSPPGQKVNTEAFF. In DNA form, the CDR3 reads TGTGCCAGCTCACCTCCTGGACAAAAGGTAAACACTGAAGCTTTCTTT.

J is TRBJ1-1 and V is TRBV6-1, with 7 bases lining up with TRBD1. Germline loops: CDR1 MNHNS, CDR2 SASEGT. CDR3 size: 13 residues. The junction had 4 bases not matched to a gene; V was cut back by 3 bases and J by 6 bases. Here the CDR3 reads CASSEDRPPEAFF. The CDR3 DNA reads TGTGCCAGCAGTGAGGACAGGCCCCCTGAAGCTTTCTTT.

The chain couples TRBV9 to TRBJ2-1, with 8 bases aligning to TRBD1. The V segment lost 0 bases and the J segment 5 bases; nucleotides outside the gene matches: 7. Germline V gives CDR1 SGDLS, CDR2 YYNGEE. The CDR3 loop spans 16 amino acids. CDR3 nucleotides: TGTGCCAGCAGCGTAGTGGACAGGGTGGAGGACAATGAGCAGTTCTTC. Translated: CASSVVDRVEDNEQFF.

The rearrangement links TRBV10-3 to TRBJ2-5; 9 bases line up with TRBD2. Near its end, the DNA agrees better with TRBJ2-7, so the J call may be wrong. In germline, CDR1 is ENHRY, CDR2 SYGVKD. This CDR3 has 15 amino acids. The CDR3 DNA is TGTGCCATCAGTCCAGCGGGTAGCGGGAGAAACGAGCAGTACTTC. As protein: CAISPAGSGRNEQYF.

V and J are TRBV18 and TRBJ1-1; D not certain. CDR1 KGHSH and CDR2 LQKENI come from the germline V gene. Trimming took off 3 bases at V and 1 base at J, with 18 bases between the two ends. CDR3 length: 17 amino acids. The CDR3 sequence is CASSPPRSGKKNTEAFF. In DNA form, the CDR3 reads TGTGCCAGCTCACCGCCCCGGTCAGGAAAAAAGAACACTGAAGCTTTCTTT.

The chain uses TRBV6-5 and TRBJ2-1, with 12 bases that match TRBD2. CDR3 length: 14 residues. Losses at the gene ends were 5 bases for V and 9 bases for J; bases not matched to a gene: 5. Per germline, CDR1 MNHEY and CDR2 SVGAGI. The chain's CDR3 is CASSTTSGRFEQFF. The CDR3 nucleotides are TGTGCCAGCAGTACGACTAGCGGGAGATTTGAGCAGTTCTTC.

The chain uses TRBV9 and TRBJ2-3, with D perhaps TRBD1 or TRBD2 (5 bases each). The CDR3 has 15 amino acids. V was clipped by 4 bases and J by 3 bases, with 15 bases between them. Germline-derived CDR1 and CDR2 are SGDLS and YYNGEE. The CDR3 region is CASSIGTTPTDTQYF. Written as DNA, the CDR3 is TGTGCCAGCAGCATCGGGACCACACCAACAGATACGCAGTATTTT.

This chain uses TRBV6-5 with TRBJ1-6, with TRBD1 identical over 9 bases. Germline CDR1 is MNHEY and CDR2 is SVGAGI. Trimming at V came to 6 bases and at J to 7 bases, leaving 4 bases not matched to a gene. The CDR3 consists of 14 residues. The CDR3 DNA sequence: TGTGCCAGCAGAACAGGGGGCTTGAATTCACCCCTCCACTTT. Encoded protein: CASRTGGLNSPLHF.

The chain is built from TRBV5-6 and TRBJ1-4; 7 nucleotides align to TRBD1. Per the germline V gene, CDR1 is SGHDT and CDR2 is YYEEEE. The V gene end was trimmed by 1 base and the J gene end by 10 bases; junction bases not matched to a gene: 10. The CDR3 is 15 residues long. The CDR3 is CASSLFQGGRGKLFF. CDR3 DNA: TGTGCCAGCAGCTTGTTTCAGGGGGGTCGAGGAAAACTGTTTTTT. The whole variable domain, filled in from reference TRBV5-6 and TRBJ1-4, reads DAGVTQSPTHLIKTRGQQVTLRCSPKSGHDTVSWYQQALGQGPQFIFQYYEEEERQRGNFPDRFSGHQFPNYSSELNVNALLLGDSALYLCASSLFQGGRGKLFFGSGTQLSVL.

V and J are TRBV7-8 and TRBJ1-1; 9 bases agree with TRBD1. Germline V CDR1 and CDR2: SGHVS, FQNEAQ. This CDR3 has 17 residues. V trimming: 5 bases; J trimming: 3 bases; junction bases outside the gene matches: 13. DNA of the CDR3: TGTGCCAGCAGCCGGGGACCCGGGACAGGGTTGTACACTGAAGCTTTCTTT. This translates into CASSRGPGTGLYTEAFF. The full variable domain, rest sourced from reference TRBV7-8 and TRBJ1-1, is GAGVSQSPRYKVAKRGQDVALRCDPISGHVSLFWYQQALGQGPEFLTYFQNEAQLDKSGLPSDRFFAERPEGSVSTLKIQRTQQEDSAVYLCASSRGPGTGLYTEAFFGQGTRLTVV.

The chain has TRBV2 and TRBJ1-2; 9 positions match TRBD1. From germline, CDR1 is SNHLY and CDR2 FYNNEI. This CDR3 is built from 12 residues. J was trimmed by 6 bases and V by 5 bases; bases with no gene match: 1. The CDR3 loop is CASSTGGHGYTF. CDR3 bases: TGTGCCAGCAGTACAGGGGGCCATGGCTACACCTTC.

V gene TRBV5-6 combines with J gene TRBJ2-2; no clear D. The V end was cut by 1 base, the J end by 4 bases, with 8 bases between. The CDR3 is 14 amino acids. Per the germline V gene, CDR1 is SGHDT and CDR2 is YYEEEE. This CDR3 reads CASSLPSGTGELFF. The CDR3 DNA is TGTGCCAGCAGCTTGCCGTCGGGCACCGGGGAGCTGTTTTTT.

Concerning this clone itself: Other DNA sequences in this sample translate to the same CDR3. The genes are TRBV6-5 and TRBJ2-5, with TRBD2 matching 7 bases. This CDR3 comprises 15 residues. The germline gives CDR1 MNHEY, CDR2 SVGAGI. The CDR3: CATQTAGVGQETQYF. The CDR3 nucleotides read TGTGCGACGCAGACCGCGGGAGTGGGGCAAGAGACCCAGTACTTC.

This rearrangement joins TRBV6-1 to TRBJ1-6; D gene uncertain. Trimming took off 6 bases at V and 6 bases at J, with 15 bases between the two ends. Germline lookup yields CDR1 MNHNS and CDR2 SASEGT. This CDR3 is 15 amino acids long. The CDR3 nucleotides read TGTGCCAGCAGATGGACCTTGGAGGGTAATTCACCCCTCCACTTT. Protein sequence: CASRWTLEGNSPLHF.

The rearrangement joins TRBV11-3 to TRBJ2-3, with 9 bases fitting TRBD1. Germline assignment: CDR1 SGHNT and CDR2 YENEEA. With 5 bases clipped from V and 0 bases from J, the junction kept 9 bases outside the gene matches. The CDR3 is 17 residues long. CDR3: CASSLGQGTYSTDTQYF. The CDR3 DNA follows: TGTGCCAGCAGCCTCGGACAGGGGACCTATAGCACAGATACGCAGTATTTT.

The V call is TRBV20-1, the J call TRBJ1-2, with D hard to call. The length of the CDR3 is 11 residues. The germline V gene has CDR1 DFQATT and CDR2 SNEGSKA (reference sequence). V dropped 4 bases and J dropped 4 bases, with 7 bases sitting between them. CDR3 bases: TGCAGTGCTATAGGGTCCTATGGCTACACCTTC. Amino acids: CSAIGSYGYTF.

This clone has only one observation. This sequence joins TRBV10-2 and TRBJ2-5; 9 nucleotides agree with TRBD1. V trimming: 7 bases; J trimming: 4 bases; junction bases outside the gene matches: 13. This CDR3 region has 16 residues. Germline V gene sequence: CDR1 WSHSY, CDR2 SAAADI. The CDR3 here is CASNTRDRDNRETQYF. CDR3 coding DNA: TGCGCCAGCAATACCCGGGACAGGGATAATCGAGAGACCCAGTACTTC.

Remarks on this clone: The sample contains more than one DNA sequence encoding this CDR3. The gene calls are TRBV28 and TRBJ1-2; a possible D gene is TRBD1 (6 bases). CDR1 is MDHEN and CDR2 is SYDVKM in the germline V gene. V was pared by 4 bases and J by 4 bases, with 10 bases between. This CDR3 is built from 13 residues. Here the CDR3 DNA reads TGTGCCAGCAGTTCGACAGGTCTCTATGGCTACACCTTC. It specifies CASSSTGLYGYTF.

This clone was recorded only once. The chain joins TRBV5-1 to TRBJ1-1; D is ambiguous. V dropped 0 bases and J dropped 3 bases, with 9 bases sitting between them. The CDR3 has 14 amino acids. CDR1 is SGHRS and CDR2 is YFSETQ in the germline V gene. CDR3 sequence (DNA): TGCGCCAGCAGCTTGGGGCTGCGAGACACTGAAGCTTTCTTT. As protein: CASSLGLRDTEAFF.

The chain has TRBV7-2 and TRBJ2-5; 7 bases are shared with TRBD2. The germline gives CDR1 SGHTA, CDR2 FQGNSA. V was pared by 5 bases and J by 4 bases, with 7 bases of the junction left unmatched. This CDR3 is 14 amino acids long. CDR3 in DNA: TGTGCCAGCAGCCGTAATCTAGCGGTAGAGACCCAGTACTTC. Translating gives CASSRNLAVETQYF.

The chain has TRBV5-4 and TRBJ2-3; no firm D call. The ends were cut back, 0 bases at V and 0 bases at J, with 14 bases in the middle. The CDR3 is made up of 17 amino acids. Germline V gives CDR1 SGHNT, CDR2 YYREEE (reference sequence). The chain's CDR3 is CASSLVGSRRSTDTQYF. In DNA, the CDR3 is TGTGCCAGCAGCTTGGTAGGCAGCCGCAGAAGCACAGATACGCAGTATTTT.

This chain connects TRBV5-4 to TRBJ1-1; TRBD1 matches 10 bases. The germline V gene has CDR1 SGHNT and CDR2 YYREEE (reference sequence). With V trimmed by 4 bases and J by 5 bases, 5 bases remained unmatched. This CDR3 region has 14 residues. CDR3 coding DNA: TGTGCCAGCAGCCAGACAGGGGGCTGGACTGAAGCTTTCTTT. Its protein is CASSQTGGWTEAFF.

This chain links TRBV10-3 with TRBJ2-1, with 8 bases lining up with TRBD1. This CDR3 has 12 amino acids. The trim removed 4 bases at V and 7 bases at J, leaving 0 bases unmatched. Germline-derived CDR1 and CDR2 are ENHRY and SYGVKD. Here the CDR3 reads CAISGTGNEQFF. The DNA for the CDR3 is TGTGCCATCAGTGGGACAGGGAATGAGCAGTTCTTC.